These T cell receptor beta chains were read from a single sample in a study of response to subunit inactivated influenza vaccine. One entry per CDR3 protein results from TCRdb running MiXCR on the RT-PCR reads. Among around 850,000 distinct CDR3 sequences listed, about 18% were seen once. The material was PBMCs from blood, obtained roughly 5 days after vaccination. The receptors originated from a man in his fifties who received an inactivated influenza vaccine. The CDR3 runs from the conserved cysteine through the conserved F or W. The D gene is left open where the match is weak. Size is stated for part of the rows, as once, few or many counts, or as a class when the clone is expanded.

clone size: .; D gene: TRBD2; V gene: TRBV4-2; J gene: TRBJ2-2; CDR3 DNA: TGTGCCAGCAGCCAAGATACTAGCGGGACCTTTGGAGGGGAGCTGTTTTTT; CDR3 protein: CASSQDTSGTFGGELFF
clone size: many; D gene: .; V gene: TRBV20-1; J gene: TRBJ2-1; CDR3 DNA: TGCAGTGCTAGAGGGACCCACGGTGAGCAGTTCTTC; CDR3 protein: CSARGTHGEQFF
clone size: few; D gene: .; V gene: TRBV6-2/TRBV6-3; J gene: TRBJ2-7; CDR3 DNA: TGTGCCAGCAGTTACTCACGGGCCGAGCAGTACTTC; CDR3 protein: CASSYSRAEQYF
clone size: .; D gene: .; V gene: TRBV6-2/TRBV6-3; J gene: TRBJ1-2; CDR3 DNA: TGTGCCAGCAGTAACGGGCCGAGTAACTATGGCTACACCTTC; CDR3 protein: CASSNGPSNYGYTF
clone size: few; D gene: .; V gene: TRBV20-1; J gene: TRBJ1-6; CDR3 DNA: TGCAGTGCTAGATTTCCAAAGAATTCACCCCTCCACTTT; CDR3 protein: CSARFPKNSPLHF
clone size: .; D gene: TRBD2; V gene: TRBV6-2/TRBV6-3; J gene: TRBJ2-1; CDR3 DNA: TGTGCCAGCAGCTACTACGTCGGAGCGGGACCCTCCTACAATGAGCAGTTCTTC; CDR3 protein: CASSYYVGAGPSYNEQFF
clone size: many; D gene: .; V gene: TRBV20-1; J gene: TRBJ2-5; CDR3 DNA: TGCAGTGCTAGTTTACTGGCGGGGAAACCTCAAGAGACCCAGTACTTC; CDR3 protein: CSASLLAGKPQETQYF
clone size: .; D gene: .; V gene: TRBV6-2/TRBV6-3; J gene: TRBJ2-7; CDR3 DNA: TGTGCCAGCAGTTATGGACTCCGGCAGCCGGACTACGAGCAGTACTTC; CDR3 protein: CASSYGLRQPDYEQYF
clone size: few; D gene: .; V gene: TRBV29-1; J gene: TRBJ2-5; CDR3 DNA: TGCAGCGTTATATCCTTTGAGGGAGAGACCCAGTACTTC; CDR3 protein: CSVISFEGETQYF
clone size: .; D gene: TRBD1; V gene: TRBV6-2/TRBV6-3; J gene: TRBJ2-7; CDR3 DNA: TGTGCCAGCAGTCAGACAGGGGCCTCCTACGAGCAGTACTTC; CDR3 protein: CASSQTGASYEQYF
clone size: few; D gene: .; V gene: TRBV4-3; J gene: TRBJ2-2; CDR3 DNA: TGCGCCAGCAGCCAAGACGGGGCTAGGACCGGGGAGCTGTTTTTT; CDR3 protein: CASSQDGARTGELFF
clone size: few; D gene: TRBD2; V gene: TRBV27; J gene: TRBJ2-7; CDR3 DNA: TGTGCCAGCAGTCATGGCGGGAGAGGCTACGAGCAGTACTTC; CDR3 protein: CASSHGGRGYEQYF
clone size: .; D gene: .; V gene: TRBV12-3/TRBV12-4; J gene: TRBJ1-2; CDR3 DNA: TGTGCCAGCAGCCGACAGGCCCAGGGCTACTATGGCTACACCTTC; CDR3 protein: CASSRQAQGYYGYTF
clone size: few; D gene: .; V gene: TRBV10-2; J gene: TRBJ1-1; CDR3 DNA: TGCGCCAGCAGTGAGGGACAGAGGAACACTGAAGCTTTCTTT; CDR3 protein: CASSEGQRNTEAFF
clone size: few; D gene: .; V gene: TRBV15; J gene: TRBJ2-5; CDR3 DNA: TGTGCCACCAGCAGAGATCTACATTTACAAGAGACCCAGTACTTC; CDR3 protein: CATSRDLHLQETQYF
clone size: many; D gene: .; V gene: TRBV4-1; J gene: TRBJ1-1; CDR3 DNA: TGCGCCAGCAGCCAAGGGTTTGCAGACACTGAAGCTTTCTTT; CDR3 protein: CASSQGFADTEAFF
clone size: many; D gene: .; V gene: TRBV12-3/TRBV12-4; J gene: TRBJ2-4; CDR3 DNA: TGTGCCAGCAGTTTTCGTCAGGTGCGCGGCGCCCAAAACATTCAGTACTTC; CDR3 protein: CASSFRQVRGAQNIQYF
clone size: few; D gene: .; V gene: TRBV15; J gene: TRBJ2-7; CDR3 DNA: TGTGCCACCAGCAAGTCAAGGGGGTCCTACGAGCAGTACTTC; CDR3 protein: CATSKSRGSYEQYF
clone size: .; D gene: .; V gene: TRBV12-3/TRBV12-4; J gene: TRBJ2-3; CDR3 DNA: TGTGCCAGCAGTTTTTCTACCAGGCCAGATACGCAGTATTTT; CDR3 protein: CASSFSTRPDTQYF
clone size: few; D gene: TRBD1; V gene: TRBV9; J gene: TRBJ2-2; CDR3 DNA: TGTGCCAGCAGCTCTAGGACAGGGCCGGGAACCGGGGAGCTGTTTTTT; CDR3 protein: CASSSRTGPGTGELFF
clone size: .; D gene: .; V gene: TRBV11-2; J gene: TRBJ2-2; CDR3 DNA: TGTGCCAGCAGCTTCTACACGACAGCCACCGGGGAGCTGTTTTTT; CDR3 protein: CASSFYTTATGELFF
clone size: .; D gene: .; V gene: TRBV6-1; J gene: TRBJ1-3; CDR3 DNA: TGTGCCAGCAGTGAATCGGGGTACGGAAACACCATATATTTT; CDR3 protein: CASSESGYGNTIYF
clone size: few; D gene: TRBD1; V gene: TRBV20-1; J gene: TRBJ1-6; CDR3 DNA: TGCAGTGCTTTCAAACAGGGGAACTCCTATAATTCACCCCTCCACTTT; CDR3 protein: CSAFKQGNSYNSPLHF
clone size: few; D gene: .; V gene: TRBV28; J gene: TRBJ1-5; CDR3 DNA: TGTGCCAGCAGCGGACTGATCAATCAGCCCCAGCATTTT; CDR3 protein: CASSGLINQPQHF
clone size: few; D gene: TRBD2; V gene: TRBV11-1; J gene: TRBJ2-1; CDR3 DNA: TGTGCCAGCAGCTTAGCTAAGAGGAATAGCGGGGTCTCCTACAATGAGCAGTTCTTC; CDR3 protein: CASSLAKRNSGVSYNEQFF
clone size: few; D gene: TRBD1; V gene: TRBV7-9; J gene: TRBJ1-1; CDR3 DNA: TGTGCCAGCAGCAATGGACAGGGCCGAGAAGCTTTCTTT; CDR3 protein: CASSNGQGREAFF
clone size: .; D gene: .; V gene: TRBV7-9; J gene: TRBJ2-5; CDR3 DNA: TGTGCCAGCAGCCGCGGGACACTCCAAGAGACCCTGTACTTC; CDR3 protein: CASSRGTLQETLYF
clone size: .; D gene: .; V gene: TRBV4-3; J gene: TRBJ2-1; CDR3 DNA: TGCGCCAGCAGCCAATCTAGAGCCCTCCAGCGGGAGCAGTTCTTC; CDR3 protein: CASSQSRALQREQFF